Below, one TCR beta chain is given with its context. This CDR3 has 18 amino acids. The V gene's germline CDR1 is GTSNPN and CDR2 SVGIG (reference sequence). Trimming cost V 3 bases and J 1 base; bases outside gene matches: 12. Individuals drawn from 20 to 25 US areas were roughly 18 to 95 years old. In assigning cohorts, the study relied on participant-reported clinical history. This entry comes from a study of blood T cell repertoires in COVID-19. About the study: COVID-19 samples, acute and convalescent, were from the United States, Italy and Spain. PBMCs, B-cell-depleted T cells, or T cells were the source of the cDNA or gDNA that made up the material.

Repertoires were generated with immunoSEQ multiplex PCR, while TCRdb's copy carries only in-frame clones and drops some. The data hold roughly 250,000 clones, with around 88% observed a single time. The chain links TRBV30 to TRBJ2-3; 11 nucleotides match TRBD2. The sequence came from a woman in her thirties or forties with acute COVID-19. The material sequenced was PBMCs or T cells enriched from blood (not recorded which). CDR3 residues: CAWRGASGRSVGTDTQYF. CDR3 in DNA: TGTGCCTGGAGGGGGGCTAGCGGGAGGTCAGTAGGCACAGATACGCAGTATTTT.